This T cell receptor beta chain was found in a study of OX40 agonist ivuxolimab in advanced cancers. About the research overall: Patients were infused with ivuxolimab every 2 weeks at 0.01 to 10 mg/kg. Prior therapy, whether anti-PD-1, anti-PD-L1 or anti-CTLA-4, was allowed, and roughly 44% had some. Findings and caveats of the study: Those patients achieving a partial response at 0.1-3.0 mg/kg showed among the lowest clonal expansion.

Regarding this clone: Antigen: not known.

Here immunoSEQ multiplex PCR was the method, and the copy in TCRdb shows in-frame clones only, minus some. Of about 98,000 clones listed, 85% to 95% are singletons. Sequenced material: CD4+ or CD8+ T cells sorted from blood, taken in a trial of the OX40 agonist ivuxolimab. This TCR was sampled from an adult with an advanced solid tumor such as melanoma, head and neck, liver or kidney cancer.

The CDR3 here is CASSSSGWSNQPQHF. In DNA, the CDR3 is TGTGCCAGCAGTTCCTCGGGTTGGAGCAATCAGCCCCAGCATTTT. The gene calls are TRBV6-6 and TRBJ1-5; no clear D. The CDR3 spans 15 residues. V was cut by 4 bases and J by 1 base, with 11 bases left in between. Germline CDR1 is MNHNY and CDR2 is SVGAGI (reference sequence).